The clone carrying this T cell receptor beta chain was observed many times. Its specificity is not known. The entry originates in a study of CD8 T cells in ankylosing spondylitis. MiXCR, run by TCRdb on the 5' RACE reads, gives a single entry per CDR3 protein. In the table there are some 16,000 distinct CDR3 sequences, approximately 8.4% of which are singletons. V gave up 3 bases and J gave up 10 bases, with 16 bases separating them. The CDR3 is made up of 15 amino acids. General observations from the study: Significantly higher representation of disease-linked clones was reported for matched ankylosing spondylitis synovial fluid.

Sequenced: blood. The chain uses TRBV12-3 or TRBV12-4 and TRBJ1-6; possible D gene TRBD1, 5 bases. The sequence derives from a male donor with ankylosing spondylitis or in good health (not recorded which). The CDR3 loop reads CASSFSLGEGSPLHF. DNA for the CDR3: TGTGCCAGCAGTTTTTCCTTGGGGGAAGGGTCACCCCTCCACTTT.